Listed here is a single TCR beta chain. The antigen is not known. This entry is derived from a study of OX40 agonist ivuxolimab in advanced cancers. Study-wide background: Among those enrolled, mean age was about 58 years (range roughly 20 to 80) and approximately 80% were male. Study-wide points: Low normalized T-cell clonal expansion was additionally recorded for some nonresponders.

Trimming cost V 4 bases and J 0 bases, with 22 bases left between them. The length of the CDR3 is 19 residues. Germline V lookup: CDR1 SGHRS, CDR2 YFSETQ. TCRdb's copy holds only in-frame clones and misses some; the assay was immunoSEQ multiplex PCR. Here the sample spans over 55,000 clones, approximately 80% being singletons. Specimen: CD4+ or CD8+ T cells sorted from blood, collected in a trial of the OX40 agonist ivuxolimab. This TCR derives from an adult with an advanced solid tumor such as melanoma, head and neck, liver or kidney cancer. This chain connects TRBV5-1 to TRBJ1-4; the D gene is possibly TRBD1 (5 bases). CDR3 nucleotide sequence: TGCGCCAGCAGCCCCTGGGGACTGGACTCCCTTGCAACTAATGAAAAACTGTTTTTT. It specifies CASSPWGLDSLATNEKLFF.